The clone carrying this T cell receptor (beta chain) showed up just a few times. Seattle cases were enrolled at active infection and followed longitudinally. The sample originates from a study of blood T cell repertoires in COVID-19. Study-level information: From the United States, Italy and Spain came samples of acute and convalescent COVID-19. In each case, the material was cDNA or gDNA derived from T cells, B-cell-depleted T cells, or PBMCs.

Produced via immunoSEQ multiplex PCR; TCRdb's table is partial and in-frame only. The table includes 250,000 to 300,000 clones, 80% to 90% detected once. The receptor was isolated from a woman in her 70s with COVID-19, enrolled during active disease. Sequenced: peripheral blood.

The CDR3 nucleotides are TGTGCCAGCAGTGAAGGGACAGGGGTCGGGGAGCTGTTTTTT. As protein: CASSEGTGVGELFF. V usage is TRBV2 and J usage is TRBJ2-2; TRBD1 aligns across 9 bases. The CDR3 sequence is 14 residues long. The germline V gene has CDR1 SNHLY and CDR2 FYNNEI. Trimming removed 1 base from V and 7 bases from J; junction bases left unmatched: 1.